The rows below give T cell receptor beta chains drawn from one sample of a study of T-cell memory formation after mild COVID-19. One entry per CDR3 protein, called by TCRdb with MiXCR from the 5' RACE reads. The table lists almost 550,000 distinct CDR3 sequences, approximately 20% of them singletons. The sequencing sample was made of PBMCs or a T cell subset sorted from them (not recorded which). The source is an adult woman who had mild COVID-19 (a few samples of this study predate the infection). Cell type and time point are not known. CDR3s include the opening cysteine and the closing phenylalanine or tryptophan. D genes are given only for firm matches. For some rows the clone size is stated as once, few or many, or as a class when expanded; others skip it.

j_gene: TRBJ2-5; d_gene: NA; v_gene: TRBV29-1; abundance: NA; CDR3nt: TGCAGCGTCCCCCCACGTACACACTTGGAGACCCAGTACTTC; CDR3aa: CSVPPRTHLETQYF
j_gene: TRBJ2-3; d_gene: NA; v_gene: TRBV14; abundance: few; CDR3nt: TGTGCCAGCAGCAAAGAGGCCCGCCCGCCGCAGTATTTT; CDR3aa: CASSKEARPPQYF
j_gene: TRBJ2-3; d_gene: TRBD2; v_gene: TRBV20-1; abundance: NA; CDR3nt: TGCAGTGCTTCCCGTGCAGGTGCGGGAGGCGCAGATACGCAGTATTTT; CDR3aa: CSASRAGAGGADTQYF
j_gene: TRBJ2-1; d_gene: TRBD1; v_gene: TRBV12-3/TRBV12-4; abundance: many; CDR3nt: TGTGCCAGCAGGGGGACAGGGGGGATTGAGCAGTTCTTC; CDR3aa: CASRGTGGIEQFF
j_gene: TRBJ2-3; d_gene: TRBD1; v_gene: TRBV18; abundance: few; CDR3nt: TGTGCCAGCTCACCACCAAGGACAGGGGTCCGTGATACGCAGTATTTT; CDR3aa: CASSPPRTGVRDTQYF
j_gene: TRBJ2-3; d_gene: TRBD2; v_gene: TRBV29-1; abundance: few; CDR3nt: TGCAGCGTTGGTCGGTCGCTAGCGGGAGCAGATACGCAGTATTTT; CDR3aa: CSVGRSLAGADTQYF
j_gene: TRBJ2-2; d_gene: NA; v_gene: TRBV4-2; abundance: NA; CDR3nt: TGTGCCAGCAGCCAGAGGACTGCTGCGAACACCGGGGAGCTGTTTTTT; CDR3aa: CASSQRTAANTGELFF
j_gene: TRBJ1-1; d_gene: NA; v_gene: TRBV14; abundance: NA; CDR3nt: TGTGCCAGCAGCCAAGGGTCGGCGGGGAGGGACACTGAAGCTTTCTTT; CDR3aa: CASSQGSAGRDTEAFF
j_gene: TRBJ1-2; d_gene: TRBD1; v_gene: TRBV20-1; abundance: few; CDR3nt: TGCAGTGCGATTAGACGGACAGGGGGCTTAGGCTACACCTTC; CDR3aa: CSAIRRTGGLGYTF
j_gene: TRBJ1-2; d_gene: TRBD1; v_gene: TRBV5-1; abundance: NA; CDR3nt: TGCGCCAGCAGCTTGGGAAACAGGGGCTGGCTCAATGGCTACACCTTC; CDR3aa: CASSLGNRGWLNGYTF
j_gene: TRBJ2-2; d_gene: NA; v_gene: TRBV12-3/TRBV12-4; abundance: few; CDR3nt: TGTGCCAGCAGTTTCCCCAACTGGGGGAAGGACACCGGGGAGCTGTTTTTT; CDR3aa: CASSFPNWGKDTGELFF
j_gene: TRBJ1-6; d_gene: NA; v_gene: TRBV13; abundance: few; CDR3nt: TGTGCCAGCAGCCCGTCCCGCGATTCACCCCTCCACTTT; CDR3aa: CASSPSRDSPLHF
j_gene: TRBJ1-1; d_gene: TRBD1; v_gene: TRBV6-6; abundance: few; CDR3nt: TGTGCCAGCAGCCGGGACAGTGGAAACACTGAAGCTTTCTTT; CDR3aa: CASSRDSGNTEAFF
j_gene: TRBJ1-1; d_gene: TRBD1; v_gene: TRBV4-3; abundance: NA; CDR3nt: TGCGCCAGCAGCCAAGAAGGACAGGGGAGGGGTGAAGCTTTCTTT; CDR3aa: CASSQEGQGRGEAFF